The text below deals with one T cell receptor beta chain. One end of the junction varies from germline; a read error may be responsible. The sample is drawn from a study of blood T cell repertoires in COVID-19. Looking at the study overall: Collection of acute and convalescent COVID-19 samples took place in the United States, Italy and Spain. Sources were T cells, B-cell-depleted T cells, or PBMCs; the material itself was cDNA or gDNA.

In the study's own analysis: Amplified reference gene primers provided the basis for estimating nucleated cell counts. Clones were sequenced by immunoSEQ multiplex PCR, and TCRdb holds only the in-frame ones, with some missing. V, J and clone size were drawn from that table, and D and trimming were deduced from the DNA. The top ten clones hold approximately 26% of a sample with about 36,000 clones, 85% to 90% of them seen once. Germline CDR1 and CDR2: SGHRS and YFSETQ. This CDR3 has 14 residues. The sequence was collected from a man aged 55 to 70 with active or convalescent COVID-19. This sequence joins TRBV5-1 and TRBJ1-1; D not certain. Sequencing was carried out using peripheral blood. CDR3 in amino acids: CASSLDGGSSEAFF. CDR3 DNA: TGCGCCAGCAGCTTGGATGGAGGCTCTTCTGAGGCTTTCTTT.